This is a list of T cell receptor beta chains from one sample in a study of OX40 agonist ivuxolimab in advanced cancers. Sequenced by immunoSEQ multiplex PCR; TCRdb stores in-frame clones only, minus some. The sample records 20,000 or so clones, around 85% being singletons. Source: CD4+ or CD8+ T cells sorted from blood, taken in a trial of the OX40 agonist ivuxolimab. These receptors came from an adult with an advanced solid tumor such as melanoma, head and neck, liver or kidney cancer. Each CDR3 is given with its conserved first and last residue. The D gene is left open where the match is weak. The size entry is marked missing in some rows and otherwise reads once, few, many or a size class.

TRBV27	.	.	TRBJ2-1	TGTGCCAGCAGTTTACAGGGTTCCTACAATGAGCAGTTCTTC	CASSLQGSYNEQFF
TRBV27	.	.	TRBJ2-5	TGTGCCAGCAGGCTCTGGGGGGCGGGGGAGACCCAGTACTTC	CASRLWGAGETQYF
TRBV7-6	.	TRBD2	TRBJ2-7	TGTGCCAGCAGCTCGCGGGGGGTCGGCTACGAGCAGTACTTC	CASSSRGVGYEQYF
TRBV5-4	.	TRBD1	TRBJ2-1	TGTGCCAGCAGCTTTTGGGTTGGGACAGGCTACAATGAGCAGTTCTTC	CASSFWVGTGYNEQFF
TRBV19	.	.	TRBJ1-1	TGTGCCAGTAGCCCCCCGAACACTGAAGCTTTCTTT	CASSPPNTEAFF
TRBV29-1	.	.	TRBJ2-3	TGCAGTGCTCAGGGGGGTAGTACAGATACGCAGTATTTT	CSAQGGSTDTQYF
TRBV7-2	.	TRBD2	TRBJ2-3	TGTGCCAGCAGCTGGACTAGCGGGGTCGCAGATACGCAGTATTTT	CASSWTSGVADTQYF
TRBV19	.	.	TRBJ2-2	TGTGCCAGTAGGTCGTTATCGGGCTACACCGGGGAGCTGTTTTTT	CASRSLSGYTGELFF
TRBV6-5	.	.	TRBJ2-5	TGTGCCAGCAGTATCCGTCTACTTGGCTGGGAGACCCAGTACTTC	CASSIRLLGWETQYF
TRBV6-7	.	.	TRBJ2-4	TGTGCCAGCAGTTACCCAGGGGTGGTGAAAAACATTCAGTACTTC	CASSYPGVVKNIQYF
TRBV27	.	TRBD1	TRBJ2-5	TGTGCCAGCAGTTTGTGGACAGGGGCGGGAGAGACCCAGTACTTC	CASSLWTGAGETQYF
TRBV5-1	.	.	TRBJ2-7	TGCGCCAGCGGCCGGAGAGATTCGATAGACGAGCAGTACTTC	CASGRRDSIDEQYF
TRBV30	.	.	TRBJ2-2	TGTGCCTGGATTAAAACCGGGGAGCTGTTTTTT	CAWIKTGELFF
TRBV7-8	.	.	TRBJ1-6	TGTGCCAGCAGCCCCGGACAGATAAATTCACCCCTCCACTTT	CASSPGQINSPLHF
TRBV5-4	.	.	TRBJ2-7	TGTGCCAGCAGCCGGGACGGTGGCACCTACGAGCAGTACTTC	CASSRDGGTYEQYF
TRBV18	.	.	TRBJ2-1	TGTGCCAGCCCCCGGACCGAGAACAATGAGCAGTTCTTC	CASPRTENNEQFF
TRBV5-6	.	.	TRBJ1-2	TGTGCCAGCAGCTCGAGGGGCCGCGTGACCTATGGCTACACCTTC	CASSSRGRVTYGYTF
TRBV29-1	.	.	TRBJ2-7	TGCAGCGTTGAGGCCCCCTACGAGCAGTACTTC	CSVEAPYEQYF
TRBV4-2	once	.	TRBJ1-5	TGTGCCAGCAGTCAAGATCAGTATGGTAGCAATCAGCCCCAGCATTTT	CASSQDQYGSNQPQHF
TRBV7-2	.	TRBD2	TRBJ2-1	TGTGCCAGCAGCTTCAGTCCTAGCGGGGGAGTTTTTGAGCAGTTCTTC	CASSFSPSGGVFEQFF
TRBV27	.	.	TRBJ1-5	TGTGCCAGCAGTCTAAGACAGAATCAGCCCCAGCATTTT	CASSLRQNQPQHF
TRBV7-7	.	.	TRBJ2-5	TGTGCCAGCAGCCAAGAGGTTCAAGAGACCCAGTACTTC	CASSQEVQETQYF
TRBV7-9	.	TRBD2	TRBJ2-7	TGTGCCAGCAGCTTAGGCGGGGGGGCCTCCTACGAGCAGTACTTC	CASSLGGGASYEQYF
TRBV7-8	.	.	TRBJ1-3	TGTGCCAGCAGCTTACGCCAGGGGCTCCACTCTGGAAACACCATATATTTT	CASSLRQGLHSGNTIYF
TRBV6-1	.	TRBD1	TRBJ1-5	TGTGCCAGCAGTTGGACAGGAGGTCAGCCCCAGCATTTT	CASSWTGGQPQHF
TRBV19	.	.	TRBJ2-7	TGTGCCAGTAGTGGACTTCAGGAGTACGAGCAGTACTTC	CASSGLQEYEQYF
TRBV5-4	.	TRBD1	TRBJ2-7	TGTGCCAGCACTCCCGGGACAGGAGTTATCTACGAGCAGTACTTC	CASTPGTGVIYEQYF
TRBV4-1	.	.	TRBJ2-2	TGCGCCAGCAGCCGAGTCACCGGGGAGCTGTTTTTT	CASSRVTGELFF
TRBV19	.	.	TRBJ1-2	TGTGCCAGTAGTATAGCGGCAGGAATGGTCTATGGCTACACCTTC	CASSIAAGMVYGYTF
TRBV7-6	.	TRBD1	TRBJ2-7	TGTGCCAGCAGCCCCGGGACAGGGAGAACCTACGAGCAGTACTTC	CASSPGTGRTYEQYF
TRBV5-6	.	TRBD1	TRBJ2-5	TGTGCCAGCAGCGGCCAGGGGGCTCCTGGAGAGACCCAGTACTTC	CASSGQGAPGETQYF
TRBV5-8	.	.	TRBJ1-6	TGTGCCAGCAGCGGCCCTGACTCTCCCGACAATTCACCCCTCCACTTT	CASSGPDSPDNSPLHF
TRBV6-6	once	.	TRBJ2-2	TGTGCCAGCAGTTATGAGGGCGGGGAGCTGTTTTTT	CASSYEGGELFF
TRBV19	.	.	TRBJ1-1	TGTGCCAGTAGTATATTCGGCAGGGGGAACACTGAAGCTTTCTTT	CASSIFGRGNTEAFF
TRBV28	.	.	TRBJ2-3	TGTGCCAGCGAGACGGGGCCTAGCACAGATACGCAGTATTTT	CASETGPSTDTQYF
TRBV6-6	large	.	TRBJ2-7	TGTGCCAGCAGTAACCCTGAGGAGCAGTACTTC	CASSNPEEQYF
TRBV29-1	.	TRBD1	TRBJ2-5	TGCAGCGTTGACGGGACAGGGGGCCAAGAGACCCAGTACTTC	CSVDGTGGQETQYF
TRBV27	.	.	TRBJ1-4	TGTGCCAGCAGTTTGGGACCGTGGGAAAAACTGTTTTTT	CASSLGPWEKLFF
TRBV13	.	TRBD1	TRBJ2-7	TGTGCCAGCAGCCCGGGACAGGGGGCAAGGGGCTCCTACGAGCAGTACTTC	CASSPGQGARGSYEQYF
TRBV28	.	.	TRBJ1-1	TGTGCCAGCACCTTGGGGCAGATCACTGAAGCTTTCTTT	CASTLGQITEAFF
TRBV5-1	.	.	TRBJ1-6	TGCGCCAGCAGCTTGGCGGGGACCCGGTCGTCACCCCTCCACTTT	CASSLAGTRSSPLHF
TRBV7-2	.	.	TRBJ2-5	TGTGCCAGCAGCCTATCAGAGACCCAGTACTTC	CASSLSETQYF
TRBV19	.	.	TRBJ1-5	TGTGCCAGTAGTACGTTGGACGGGTATAGCAATCAGCCCCAGCATTTT	CASSTLDGYSNQPQHF
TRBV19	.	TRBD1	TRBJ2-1	TGTGCCAGTATTGCCGGGACAGGGACTCTCGATGAGCAGTTCTTC	CASIAGTGTLDEQFF
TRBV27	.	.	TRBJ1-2	TGTGCCAGCAGTTTATCGGGGTATGGCTACACCTTC	CASSLSGYGYTF
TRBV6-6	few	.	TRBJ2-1	TGTGCCAGCGGGGGAGCCTCCTACAATGAGCAGTTCTTC	CASGGASYNEQFF
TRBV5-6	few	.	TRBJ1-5	TGTGCCAGCAGCTGGGGGGACGATAGCAATCAGCCCCAGCATTTT	CASSWGDDSNQPQHF
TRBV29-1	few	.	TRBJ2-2	TGCAGCGTTGTAAAACTATCCACCGGGGAGCTGTTTTTT	CSVVKLSTGELFF
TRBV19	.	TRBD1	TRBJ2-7	TGTGCCAGTAGTGTAGGGACAGATCCCTTCTACGAGCAGTACTTC	CASSVGTDPFYEQYF
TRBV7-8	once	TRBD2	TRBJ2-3	TGTGCCAGCAGCTTACCGAGGGCGGGGGGGAGCACAGATACGCAGTATTTT	CASSLPRAGGSTDTQYF
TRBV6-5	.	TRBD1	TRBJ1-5	TGTGCCAGCAGCACAGACAGGGAGGAAGGTCAGCCCCAGCATTTT	CASSTDREEGQPQHF
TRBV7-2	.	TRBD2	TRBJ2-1	TGTGCCAGCAGCTTAGGACTAGCAGGTGAGCAGTTCTTC	CASSLGLAGEQFF
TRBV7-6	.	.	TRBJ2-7	TGTGCCAGCAGCTTAGCGCCGGAGTCTGGCGAGCAGTACTTC	CASSLAPESGEQYF
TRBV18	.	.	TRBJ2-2	TGTGCCAGCTCACCACCAAATCTAGGGGCGCTCACCGGGGAGCTGTTTTTT	CASSPPNLGALTGELFF
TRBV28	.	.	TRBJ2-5	TGTGCCAGCAGTTTAGTCGGGACCCTAGAGACCCAGTACTTC	CASSLVGTLETQYF
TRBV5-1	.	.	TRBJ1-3	TGCGCCAGCAGCTGGACTGGAAACACCATATATTTT	CASSWTGNTIYF
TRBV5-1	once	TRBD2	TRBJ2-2	TGCGCCAGCAGCTTGGATAGGGAGGGCGCCGGGGAGCTGTTTTTT	CASSLDREGAGELFF
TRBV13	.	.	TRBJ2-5	TGTGCCAGCAGCTTACATCAGGCTGGGGAGACCCAGTACTTC	CASSLHQAGETQYF
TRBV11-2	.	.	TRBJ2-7	TGTGCCAGCAGCTTCCTTGCACCAGGGTCGTTTTACGAGCAGTACTTC	CASSFLAPGSFYEQYF